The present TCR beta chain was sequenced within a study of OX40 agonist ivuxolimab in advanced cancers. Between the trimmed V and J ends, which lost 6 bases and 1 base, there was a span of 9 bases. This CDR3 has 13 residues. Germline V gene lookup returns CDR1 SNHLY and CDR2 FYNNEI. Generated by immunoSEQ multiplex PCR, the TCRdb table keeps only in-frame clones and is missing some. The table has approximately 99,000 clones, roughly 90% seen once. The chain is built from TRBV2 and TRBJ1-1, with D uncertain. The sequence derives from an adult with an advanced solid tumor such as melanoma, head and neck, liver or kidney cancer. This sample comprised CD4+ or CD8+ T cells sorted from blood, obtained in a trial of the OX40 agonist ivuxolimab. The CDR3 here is CASRLQQNTEAFF. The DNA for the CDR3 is TGTGCCAGCAGGTTACAGCAGAACACTGAAGCTTTCTTT.